Listed here is a single T cell receptor beta chain. These data originate in a study of blood T cells in healthy people across ages. Through a sample-barcoded 5' primer and a J-beta primer mix, a second PCR was run for roughly 7 to 11 cycles. MiXCR was run by TCRdb on the 5' RACE reads, yielding one entry per CDR3 protein. The data hold about 900,000 distinct CDR3 sequences, with about 62% observed a single time. Germline V CDR1 and CDR2: SNHLY, FYNNEI. V lost 10 bases, J lost 0 bases, and 12 bases lay in between. The CDR3 has 13 amino acids. The receptor comes from a man aged 25 to 40 in good health. Sequenced: blood. This chain joins TRBV2 and TRBJ1-2, with D perhaps TRBD1 (5 bases). The CDR3: CANGAGANYGYTF. The CDR3 DNA sequence: TGTGCCAATGGGGCAGGAGCTAACTATGGCTACACCTTC.